This T cell receptor (beta chain) was recorded in a study of T cells in Graves' hyperthyroidism and ophthalmopathy. Study-wide background: Peripheral blood was taken when the disease was first diagnosed, before any treatment began. Study conclusions and caveats: Ophthalmopathy prediction by the model preceded onset by a median roughly 6 months. Blood also showed most of the thyroid clonotypes that were expanded above 0.001.

RNA transcripts served as the template for amplifying TCR beta CDR3 regions. The HTBI set primed first-round TCR CDR3 RT-PCR. TCRdb reprocessed the multiplex PCR reads with MiXCR, giving one entry per CDR3 protein. The repertoire holds a few hundred thousand distinct CDR3 sequences, with about a sixth as singletons. Aged 18 to 65, the patients had hyperthyroidism that was newly diagnosed and had lasted under 2 months. This clonotype was picked up many times. Its antigen is not identified. CDR1 and CDR2 from the germline V gene are GTSNPN and SVGIG (reference sequence). The CDR3 spans 14 residues. Trimming cost V 1 base and J 1 base, with 10 bases left between them.

V is TRBV30 and J is TRBJ2-5; tentatively, D is TRBD2 (5 bases). The clonotype comes from a woman younger than 45 with Graves' hyperthyroidism. Sequenced: blood. The CDR3 loop is CAWSARLSQETQYF. CDR3 in DNA: TGTGCCTGGAGTGCCCGACTATCCCAAGAGACCCAGTACTTC.